These T cell receptor beta chains were read from a single sample in a study of early T cells in non-severe SARS-CoV-2 infection. TCRdb reanalysed the 5' RACE reads using MiXCR and keeps one entry per CDR3 protein. The sample has fewer than 70,000 distinct CDR3 sequences, 10% to 15% seen once; the top ten hold 2.5% to 3.5%. The specimen was whole blood. The receptor source for this set is an adult who was a healthcare worker with PCR-confirmed SARS-CoV-2 infection or an uninfected control (not recorded which). Both conserved end residues are part of each CDR3. Each record gives: J gene, V gene, CDR3 protein.

J gene: TRBJ1-1
V gene: TRBV28
CDR3 protein: CASRWTGGTEAFF

J gene: TRBJ2-7
V gene: TRBV20-1
CDR3 protein: CSAVPTSGRALYEQYF

J gene: TRBJ1-5
V gene: TRBV19
CDR3 protein: CASSRGQINQPQHF

J gene: TRBJ2-7
V gene: TRBV5-1
CDR3 protein: CASSLHVGSSYEQYF

J gene: TRBJ1-1
V gene: TRBV5-1
CDR3 protein: CASSYDGARNTEAFF

J gene: TRBJ2-7
V gene: TRBV29-1
CDR3 protein: CSVEVGVYYEQYF

J gene: TRBJ1-1
V gene: TRBV12-3/TRBV12-4
CDR3 protein: CASSHYRSTEAFF

J gene: TRBJ1-1
V gene: TRBV12-3/TRBV12-4
CDR3 protein: CASSFMLEIEAFF

J gene: TRBJ1-6
V gene: TRBV6-1
CDR3 protein: CASSDTVGSPLHF

J gene: TRBJ1-1
V gene: TRBV6-5
CDR3 protein: CASSPLQGYTEAFF

J gene: TRBJ2-2
V gene: TRBV29-1
CDR3 protein: CSVLRDGRQNTGELFF

J gene: TRBJ2-1
V gene: TRBV19
CDR3 protein: CASSFLAVREQFF

J gene: TRBJ1-1
V gene: TRBV6-5
CDR3 protein: CASRHMNTEAFF

J gene: TRBJ2-1
V gene: TRBV10-2
CDR3 protein: CASRLAGGPSGEQFF

J gene: TRBJ2-7
V gene: TRBV9
CDR3 protein: CASSHGQSYEQYF

J gene: TRBJ2-5
V gene: TRBV6-6
CDR3 protein: CASSYSASGGFRLETQYF

J gene: TRBJ2-5
V gene: TRBV6-5
CDR3 protein: CASSYKAGSETQYF

J gene: TRBJ2-1
V gene: TRBV6-1
CDR3 protein: CASSGSGGAYEQFF

J gene: TRBJ1-1
V gene: TRBV6-5
CDR3 protein: CASTGRGATEAFF

J gene: TRBJ2-7
V gene: TRBV28
CDR3 protein: CASSFSASGIVYEQYF

J gene: TRBJ1-5
V gene: TRBV6-6
CDR3 protein: CASSLTAFSNQPQHF

J gene: TRBJ2-7
V gene: TRBV13
CDR3 protein: CASSLGGRNYEQYF

J gene: TRBJ2-1
V gene: TRBV3-1
CDR3 protein: CASSQVRRSKAGNEQFF

J gene: TRBJ2-7
V gene: TRBV28
CDR3 protein: CASTSGTGSYEQYF

J gene: TRBJ2-3
V gene: TRBV7-9
CDR3 protein: CASTIKGRASTDTQYF

J gene: TRBJ2-1
V gene: TRBV4-1
CDR3 protein: CASSQETVTYNEQFF

J gene: TRBJ1-1
V gene: TRBV28
CDR3 protein: CASSSGSDFMNTEAFF

J gene: TRBJ2-5
V gene: TRBV29-1
CDR3 protein: CSGARTSGGYQETQYF

J gene: TRBJ1-3
V gene: TRBV11-3
CDR3 protein: CASSFFSWGQPVSGNTIYF

J gene: TRBJ2-7
V gene: TRBV7-9
CDR3 protein: CASSFPPGTASYEQYF